The rows below give T cell receptor beta chains drawn from one sample of a study of blood T cell repertoires in COVID-19. Generated by immunoSEQ multiplex PCR, the TCRdb table keeps only in-frame clones and is missing some. The sample contains more than 60,000 clones, 90% of which appear only once. The sequencing sample was made of peripheral blood. All receptors come from a man aged 50 to 59 with acute or convalescent COVID-19. Each CDR3 is given with its conserved first and last residue. D genes are given only for firm matches.

d_call j_call v_call cdr3_aa
TRBD1 TRBJ1-3 TRBV4-1 CASSQRTGLTIYF
NA TRBJ2-7 TRBV6-1 CASSELRREQYF
NA TRBJ2-2 TRBV5-4 CASSLKGTNTGELFF
NA TRBJ1-6 TRBV3-1/TRBV3-2 CASSLNHGSPLHF
TRBD1 TRBJ1-3 TRBV27 CASSRGLGNTIYF
NA TRBJ1-2 TRBV19 CASSIGPSGLRGYTF
NA TRBJ2-7 TRBV21-1 CASSSRGGTEKGEQYF
NA TRBJ2-3 TRBV6-1 CATTPGGRSDTQYF
NA TRBJ2-3 TRBV19 CASKEELARPDTQYF
TRBD1 TRBJ1-1 TRBV29-1 CSVDPTGAGTEAFF
NA TRBJ2-4 TRBV14 CASSQDTGIAKNIQYF
NA TRBJ2-7 TRBV28 CASSLYRVGPYEQYF
TRBD1 TRBJ1-5 TRBV18 CASSWDSGQPQHF
NA TRBJ2-2 TRBV18 CASSQDSSGELFF
TRBD1 TRBJ1-3 TRBV5-1 CASSQGTGISSGGNTIYF
NA TRBJ1-2 TRBV11-2 CASSLTGPNYGYTF
NA TRBJ2-1 TRBV5-5 CASSPPGLLNNEQFF
NA TRBJ1-2 TRBV4-1 CASSQVKGDYGYTF
NA TRBJ2-1 TRBV13 CASSLGSEGLHNEQFF
TRBD2 TRBJ2-7 TRBV5-1 CASSLEKTSGYSYEQYF
NA TRBJ2-5 TRBV27 CASRPWAEGTQYF
NA TRBJ1-1 TRBV25-1 CASSGHQGQFGAFF
TRBD1 TRBJ1-3 TRBV7-6 CASSLSDDLTGPSGNTIYF
NA TRBJ2-7 TRBV5-6 CASSLVEGSTHEQYF
TRBD1 TRBJ1-2 TRBV9 CASSALARDRVSGYTF
NA TRBJ2-1 TRBV6-4 CASSDSVTNEQFF
NA TRBJ1-2 TRBV7-9 CASSLAGLGYTF
TRBD1 TRBJ2-1 TRBV19 CASSITGEVNEQFF
NA TRBJ1-3 TRBV5-1 CASSGGSSGNTIYF
NA TRBJ1-1 TRBV19 CASSAKGLLGTEAFF
TRBD2 TRBJ2-2 TRBV5-1 CASSGSKKRETGELFF
NA TRBJ1-5 TRBV6-5 CASSFYRDNQPQHF
NA TRBJ1-3 TRBV9 CASSSGGAGNTIYF
TRBD2 TRBJ2-5 TRBV27 CASSGTSGRAGETQYF
TRBD1 TRBJ2-5 TRBV7-7 CASSRDRAGETQYF
TRBD1 TRBJ2-3 TRBV6-6 CASRPGQGADTQYF
TRBD1 TRBJ1-5 TRBV9 CASSRGQSGQPQHF
TRBD2 TRBJ2-1 TRBV10-3 CAISEGSSGRVSIF
NA TRBJ1-3 TRBV7-9 CASSLREGDSGNTIYF
TRBD1 TRBJ2-7 TRBV11-2 CASSSRGQGGTYEQYF
TRBD2 TRBJ2-7 TRBV12-3/TRBV12-4 CASSLLREHEQYF
TRBD2 TRBJ2-3 TRBV10-3 CAIKREVGTDTQYF
NA TRBJ1-6 TRBV30 CAWSVRAGRGHSPLHF
TRBD2 TRBJ2-3 TRBV29-1 CSVEVWGTSGATDTQYF
TRBD2 TRBJ2-1 TRBV12-3/TRBV12-4 CASIGTSNEQFF
NA TRBJ2-2 TRBV5-4 CASSLAGTAGGELFF
NA TRBJ1-1 TRBV18 CASSTDSRNTEAFF
NA TRBJ1-2 TRBV6-2/TRBV6-3 CASSYTLTVPTF
NA TRBJ1-4 TRBV7-2 CASSFGPWAASTNEKLFF
NA TRBJ2-5 TRBV4-1 CASSQELVTETQYF
NA TRBJ2-1 TRBV7-2 CASRAPLYNEQFF
TRBD1 TRBJ1-3 TRBV14 CASSQDQGAAGNTIYF
TRBD1 TRBJ2-7 TRBV5-1 CASSVGQGPYEQYF
NA TRBJ2-1 TRBV7-9 CASSSDGSSYNEQFF
NA TRBJ2-1 TRBV10-3 CAISESNNLVGGANEQFF